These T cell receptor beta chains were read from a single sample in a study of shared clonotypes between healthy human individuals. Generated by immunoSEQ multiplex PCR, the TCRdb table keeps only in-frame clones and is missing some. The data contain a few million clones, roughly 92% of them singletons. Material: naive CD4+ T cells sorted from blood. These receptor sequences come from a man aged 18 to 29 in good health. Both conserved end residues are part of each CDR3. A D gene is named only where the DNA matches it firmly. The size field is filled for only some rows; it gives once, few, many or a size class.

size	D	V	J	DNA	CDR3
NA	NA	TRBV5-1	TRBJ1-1	TGCGCCAGCAGCACCGGGAACACTGAAGCTTTCTTT	CASSTGNTEAFF
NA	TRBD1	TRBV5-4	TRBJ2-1	TGTGCCAGCAACCTTCAGGGGGCCTACAATGAGCAGTTCTTC	CASNLQGAYNEQFF
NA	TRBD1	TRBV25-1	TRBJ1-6	TGTGCTACCAGGGGGATATATAATTCACCCCTCCACTTT	CATRGIYNSPLHF
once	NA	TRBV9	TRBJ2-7	TGTGCCAGCAGCGCCGGATCCCACTACGAGCAGTACTTC	CASSAGSHYEQYF
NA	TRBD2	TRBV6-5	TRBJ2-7	TGTGCCAGCCGACAGACCGGGACTAGCCTATCCGAGCAGTACTTC	CASRQTGTSLSEQYF
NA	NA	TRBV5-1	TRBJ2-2	TGCGCCAGCAGCTCTACAGGGCAGGACACCGGGGAGCTGTTTTTT	CASSSTGQDTGELFF
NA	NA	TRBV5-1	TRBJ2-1	TGCGCCAGCAGCTTTACTGACTCGGGGTGGGTCTTC	CASSFTDSGWVF
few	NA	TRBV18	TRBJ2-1	TGTGCCAGCTCACCTCCATTAGGGCATGAGCAGTTCTTC	CASSPPLGHEQFF
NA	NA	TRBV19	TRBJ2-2	TGTGCCAGTATCCCACACCGACTTGCCGGGGAGCTGTTTTTT	CASIPHRLAGELFF
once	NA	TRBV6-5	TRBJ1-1	TGTGCCAGCAGCCATAGACGAAACACTGAAGCTTTCTTT	CASSHRRNTEAFF
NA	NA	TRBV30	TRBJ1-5	TGTGCCTGGAGTGCCGGGTCTTATTATCAGCCCCAGCATTTT	CAWSAGSYYQPQHF
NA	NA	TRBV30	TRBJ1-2	TGTGCCTGGAGTAGTTTAAACTATGGCTACACCTTC	CAWSSLNYGYTF
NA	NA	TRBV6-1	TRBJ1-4	TGTGCCACAAGGAGGGTCCCGGGCTCGGAAAAACTGTTTTTT	CATRRVPGSEKLFF
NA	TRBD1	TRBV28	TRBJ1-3	TGTGCCAGCAATTTTGGGGACAGTGGAAACACCATATATTTT	CASNFGDSGNTIYF
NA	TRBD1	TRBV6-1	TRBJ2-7	TGTGCCAGCAGTGAGACCTGGACAGGACCTGACGAGCAGTACTTC	CASSETWTGPDEQYF
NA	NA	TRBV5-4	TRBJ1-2	TGTGCCAGCAGCTTGGACAACATTGCTGGCTACACCTTC	CASSLDNIAGYTF
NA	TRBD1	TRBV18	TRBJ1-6	TGTGCCAGCTCACTCCGGGACAGTGATTCACCCCTCCACTTT	CASSLRDSDSPLHF
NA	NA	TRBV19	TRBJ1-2	TGTGCCAGCAGAGCCAGGGGACTGGGCTATGGCTACACCTTC	CASRARGLGYGYTF
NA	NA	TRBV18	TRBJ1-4	TGTGCCAGCTCACCAGCCTCCAGTCCGGAAAAACTGTTTTTT	CASSPASSPEKLFF
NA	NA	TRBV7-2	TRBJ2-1	TGTGCCAGCAGCTTACGTCTCATATTCAGCTCCTACAATGAGCAGTTCTTC	CASSLRLIFSSYNEQFF
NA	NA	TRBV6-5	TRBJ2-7	TGTGCCAGCAGTGCCGGGCCCCCCTACGAGCAGTACTTC	CASSAGPPYEQYF
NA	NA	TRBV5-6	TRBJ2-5	TGTGCCAGCAGCTTGGGAATGACAGATCAAGAGACCCAGTACTTC	CASSLGMTDQETQYF
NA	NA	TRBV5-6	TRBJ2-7	TGTGCCAGCAGCTCAGGGAAATTTTACGAGCAGTACTTC	CASSSGKFYEQYF
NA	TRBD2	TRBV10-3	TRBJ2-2	TGTGCCATCAGTGAGTCAAGCGGGAGGGCCACCGGGGAGCTGTTTTTT	CAISESSGRATGELFF
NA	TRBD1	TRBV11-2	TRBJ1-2	TGTGCCAGCAGCTTTACCGACAGGGGAGGCTATGGCTACACCTTC	CASSFTDRGGYGYTF
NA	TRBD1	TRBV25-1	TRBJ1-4	TGTGCCAGCAGTGAATATGGGACAGGGGGTGAAAAACTGTTTTTT	CASSEYGTGGEKLFF
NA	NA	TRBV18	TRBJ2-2	TGTGCCAGCTCACCACGGGACAAGTTACACGGGGAGCTGTTTTTT	CASSPRDKLHGELFF
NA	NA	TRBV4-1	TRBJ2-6	TGCGCCAGCAGCCAAGAAGGGTCTGGGGCCAACGTCCTGACTTTC	CASSQEGSGANVLTF
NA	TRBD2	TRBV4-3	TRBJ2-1	TGCGCCAGCAGTCCTACTAGCGGGAGGCCCAATGAGCAGTTCTTC	CASSPTSGRPNEQFF
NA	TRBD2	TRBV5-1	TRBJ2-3	TGCGCCAGCAGCTTGGGAGCGGGAGCGGCTGATACGCAGTATTTT	CASSLGAGAADTQYF
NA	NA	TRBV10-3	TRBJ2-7	TGTGCCATCCGAGGCAGTTCCTACGAGCAGTACTTC	CAIRGSSYEQYF
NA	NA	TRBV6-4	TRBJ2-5	TGTGCCATCAATAATCCGGGACAGGGAACTAGCGGGTCCCAAGAGACCCAGTACTTC	CAINNPGQGTSGSQETQYF
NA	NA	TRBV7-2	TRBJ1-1	TGTGCCAGCAGCTTAGAGGTGGGGAGGAACACTGAAGCTTTCTTT	CASSLEVGRNTEAFF
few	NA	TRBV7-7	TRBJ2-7	TGTGCTAGCAGCCAGACTAGAGGGGCCGAGCAGTACTTC	CASSQTRGAEQYF
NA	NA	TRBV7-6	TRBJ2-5	TGTGCCAGCAGCTTAGGAACCCAAGAGACCCAGTACTTC	CASSLGTQETQYF
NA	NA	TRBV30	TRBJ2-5	TGTGCCTGGAGCGAGGGGGATGGAGAGACCCAGTACTTC	CAWSEGDGETQYF
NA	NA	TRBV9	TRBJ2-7	TGTGCCAGCAGCGCTACGTGGGGCTCCTACGAGCAGTACTTC	CASSATWGSYEQYF
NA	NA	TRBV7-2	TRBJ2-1	TGTGCCAGCACCGAGCGGAGGGTAGGGAATGAGCAGTTCTTC	CASTERRVGNEQFF
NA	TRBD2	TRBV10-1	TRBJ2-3	TGCGCCAGCAGTGGGGGGCTAGCGGGAGCCCTAGATACGCAGTATTTT	CASSGGLAGALDTQYF
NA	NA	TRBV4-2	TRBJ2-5	TGTGCCAGCAGCCAACTAGGGGCAGAGACCCAGTACTTC	CASSQLGAETQYF
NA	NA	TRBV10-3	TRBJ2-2	TGTGCCATCAGTGATTCTTTGGGACAGAACACCGGGGAGCTGTTTTTT	CAISDSLGQNTGELFF
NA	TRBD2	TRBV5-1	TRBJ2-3	TGCGCCAGCAGCTTGACAGCGGGAGGCAGCACAGATACGCAGTATTTT	CASSLTAGGSTDTQYF
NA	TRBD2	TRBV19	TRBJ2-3	TGTGCCAGTGGTAGCGGGCAACTCACAGATACGCAGTATTTT	CASGSGQLTDTQYF
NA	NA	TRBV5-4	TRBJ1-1	TGTGCCAGCAGCTTTAGGTACAGGGAAAACACTGAAGCTTTCTTT	CASSFRYRENTEAFF
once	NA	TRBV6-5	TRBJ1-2	TGTGCCAGCAGAGAACACGCTAACTATGGCTACACCTTC	CASREHANYGYTF
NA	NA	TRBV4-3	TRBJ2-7	TGCGCCAGCAGCCAACAAGCCGGGGACTCCAACTACGAGCAGTACTTC	CASSQQAGDSNYEQYF
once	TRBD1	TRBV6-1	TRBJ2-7	TGTGCCAGCAGTGAAGGGACAGGGGGGAACGAGCAGTACTTC	CASSEGTGGNEQYF